This T cell receptor (beta chain) was documented in a study of T-cell memory formation after mild COVID-19 (dated by TCRdb to about 2021). With regard to the full study: TCR sequence clusters from the two donors were found to be largely donor specific. T-cell clones expanding and contracting after mild COVID-19 in a couple of donors were tracked by longitudinal TCRalpha and TCRbeta repertoire sequencing. Two young, previously healthy adult volunteers made up the cohort, one male and one female. Overall results and qualifications from the work: The detection of some responding clones in pre-infection memory suggests that pre-existing cross-reactive memory T cells joined the SARS-CoV-2 response. Whether the second-wave clones peaking on day 37 were SARS-CoV-2 specific was not confirmed. Contracting CD4+ clones appeared mostly in the CM and EM memory subsets, whereas CD8+ clones were enriched in EMRA. Clones contracting from day 15 to 85 had balanced CD4/CD8 phenotypes, while a second wave expanding from day 15 to 37 was biased towards CD4+. The study covered only a couple of mild cases, and larger cohorts including severe cases with pre-infection samples were considered necessary.

Remarks on this clonotype: The target of this receptor is not known. Base qualities are not at hand, and no much larger clone is one base apart.

Taken from cysteine to phenylalanine, the CDR3 has 12 residues. The retained sequence is limited to the CDR3, 36 bases, with the frame set at the first base. CDR1 and CDR2, per the germline V gene, are MDHEN and SYDVKM. V loses 7 bases, J loses 4 bases, and the germline ends lie 10 bases apart. Ficoll-Paque density gradient centrifugation was the method used to isolate PBMCs. This sample was sequenced with an Illumina NovaSeq 6000. TCRalpha and TCRbeta cDNA libraries were constructed by 5'RACE with constant-segment primers, with sample barcodes and unique molecular identifiers being introduced. Trizol reagent was used to extract RNA from every sample. The libraries were amplified in two PCR steps, and the second step added a second sample barcode and Illumina TruSeq adapters. The libraries were sequenced on an Illumina NovaSeq using 2 x 150 bp paired-end reads. As for how the authors treated the data: Reads were demultiplexed and collapsed into UMI-guided consensus sequences with migec v1.2.7. Using mixcr v2.1.11, the UMI consensuses were aligned to TRA and TRB V and J templates and assembled into clonotypes. Expanded or contracted clonotypes were those called significant by both edgeR and NoisET, with noise models trained on biological replicates. For edgeR calls, a false discovery rate-adjusted p below 0.01 and a log2 fold-change threshold of 1 were applied. As an exploratory analysis of dynamics, max-normalized trajectories of the 1000 most abundant clonotypes were examined with PCA combined with hierarchical clustering. Separately sequenced CD4+ and CD8+ repertoires were used to assign the CD4 or CD8 phenotype of responding clones. TCRdb handled the public reads itself, with Q25 trimming in fastp and clone calling in MiXCR, and kept productive beta chains. Rows with a matching CDR3 protein are joined into one entry that keeps the most common DNA and genes. These V and J calls are TCRdb output, not the study's own analysis. The table for this sample lists about 200,000 distinct CDR3 sequences; around 8.8% of them were counted only once. The top ten hold roughly 4% of the sample.

The chain uses TRBV28 and TRBJ1-1, with TRBD1 tentatively as D gene (5 bases match). Sequenced input: PBMCs or a T cell subset sorted from them (not recorded which). The clonotype originates from a man between 18 and 29 years old who had mild COVID-19 (a few samples of this study predate the infection). The sample titles of this study are shuffled in the database, so cell type and time point are left out; the donor was told from shared clones. The CDR3 amino acid sequence is: CASIRGGTEAFF. The DNA sequence is as follows: TGTGCCAGCATACGGGGGGGCACTGAAGCTTTCTTT.